The clone carrying this T cell receptor beta chain was counted many times. There are 16 residues in the CDR3. Germline V gives CDR1 SEHNR, CDR2 FQNEAQ (reference sequence). After removal of 1 base from V and 0 bases from J, the junction contained 4 bases not matched to a gene. This sample was included in a study of molecular identifiers for immune sequencing clone quantification. Study-wide context: Replicates involved a five-way split of RNA from around 20,000 or 99,000 naive CD8 cells, with sequencing of four.

Sorting selected naive CD8 T cells with a CD8+CD4-CCR7+CD45RA+ phenotype. TCRdb fed the PCR reads into MiXCR, producing one record per CDR3 protein. Here the sample spans approximately 320,000 distinct CDR3 sequences, over 20% being singletons. The sequence was collected from a human donor in good health. Some libraries in this study had Jurkat cell RNA spiked in. The sample was naive CD8+ T cells from blood, with Jurkat cell RNA spiked in. Subset indicated: FACS-sorted CD8+CD4-CCR7+CD45RA+ naive T cells. The chain couples TRBV7-9 to TRBJ2-3, with 7 bases identical to TRBD1. The CDR3 DNA reads as TGTGCCAGCAGCTTAGGGACAGGTCGGAGCACAGATACGCAGTATTTT. Encoded protein: CASSLGTGRSTDTQYF.